These 17 T cell receptor beta chains share one sample of origin, sequenced in a study of T cells in Graves' hyperthyroidism and ophthalmopathy. It was RNA transcripts that yielded the amplified TCR beta CDR3 regions. An initial round of RT-PCR targeting the TCR CDR3 relied on the HTBI primer set. TCRdb analysed the multiplex PCR reads with MiXCR anew, one entry per CDR3 protein. The table shows around 620,000 distinct CDR3 sequences, with over 12% occurring only once. The sample taken for sequencing was blood. Receptors originate from a woman aged 18-29 years with Graves' ophthalmopathy.

CDR3 DNA: TGCGCCAGCAGAGGCCCCGGGGACAACTACGAGCAGTACTTC. Translation gives CASRGPGDNYEQYF. This rearrangement joins TRBV4-1 to TRBJ2-7; tentative D call: TRBD1 (6 bases). Germline assignment: CDR1 MGHRA and CDR2 YSYEKL. The V end lost 6 bases, the J end lost 3 bases, and 15 bases lay between the germline ends. This CDR3 region has 14 residues.

The gene calls are TRBV24-1 and TRBJ2-1, with D perhaps matching TRBD2 (6 bases). Germline values: CDR1 KGHDR, CDR2 SFDVKD. V shed 9 bases and J shed 0 bases, with 14 bases lying between them. The CDR3 contains 15 residues. The CDR3 bases are TGTGCCACCTCTCGGGGGAGGAGCTCCTACAATGAGCAGTTCTTC. Translating it yields CATSRGRSSYNEQFF.

This clonotype was seen repeatedly, ten times or more. The chain recombines TRBV28 with TRBJ2-3; 8 bases line up with TRBD1. Trimming at V came to 4 bases and at J to 4 bases, leaving 4 bases not matched to a gene. Germline assignment: CDR1 MDHEN and CDR2 SYDVKM. CDR3 size: 14 residues. CDR3 sequence reads: CASSSLTGADTQYF. The DNA of the CDR3 is TGTGCCAGCAGTTCGCTGACAGGGGCAGATACGCAGTATTTT.

This clonotype was counted at least ten times. The chain recombines TRBV11-3 with TRBJ1-1; weak D call: TRBD1 (6 bases). Trimming left V 5 bases short and J 3 bases short, with 19 bases between. Looked up from germline, CDR1 is SGHNT and CDR2 is YENEEA. The CDR3 is 16 amino acids. CDR3 protein: CASSLRSGEGDTEAFF. The CDR3 nucleotides are TGTGCCAGCAGCCTCCGCTCAGGGGAAGGGGACACTGAAGCTTTCTTT.

This clonotype was counted many times. This chain joins TRBV7-2 and TRBJ2-7; D is perhaps TRBD2 (5 bases). Trimming stripped 5 bases from V and 6 bases from J, with 11 bases between. The CDR3 runs to 12 residues. CDR1 is SGHTA and CDR2 is FQGNSA in the germline V gene. The CDR3 nucleotides read TGTGCCAGCAGCCTGCAAGGACTCGAGCAGTACTTC. Encoded protein: CASSLQGLEQYF.

This clonotype was recorded at least ten times. The V call is TRBV20-1, the J call TRBJ2-7; 11 bases are a match to TRBD2. Germline V gene lookup returns CDR1 DFQATT and CDR2 SNEGSKA (reference sequence). With V trimmed by 2 bases and J by 0 bases, 3 bases remained unmatched. This CDR3 contains 15 residues. The CDR3 bases are TGCAGTGCTAGACCCGGGACTAGCGGCTCCTACGAGCAGTACTTC. This codes for CSARPGTSGSYEQYF.

There are many counts of this clonotype. The chain uses TRBV12-3 or TRBV12-4 and TRBJ2-7; 8 bases match TRBD1. This CDR3 is 15 amino acids long. Losses at the gene ends were 5 bases for V and 0 bases for J; bases not matched to a gene: 6. CDR3 DNA: TGTGCCAGCAGTCCGGGACAGGCGAGCTCCTACGAGCAGTACTTC. Translated, it gives CASSPGQASSYEQYF.

In this sample, this clonotype turned up a few times. One end of the junction fails to match germline, which may point to a read error. V and J are TRBV6-2 or TRBV6-3 and TRBJ1-5, with D hard to call. Germline values: CDR1 MNHEY, CDR2 SVGEGT. The CDR3 contains 13 residues. For the CDR3, the DNA is TGTGCCAGCAGTTACCATAGCGATCAGCCCCAGCATTTT. Its translation is CASSYHSDQPQHF.

This clonotype was detected many times. The rearrangement uses TRBV3-1 and TRBJ2-1; no clear D. Trimming pared 0 bases from V and 8 bases from J, leaving 8 bases between. CDR3 length equals 13 residues. In germline, CDR1 is LGHDT, CDR2 YNNKEL (reference sequence). The CDR3 sequence is CASSQDLNDEQFF. CDR3 DNA sequence: TGTGCCAGCAGCCAAGATCTCAACGATGAGCAGTTCTTC.

The chain recombines TRBV19 with TRBJ2-7; perhaps TRBD1 as D (6 bases). This CDR3 spans 14 amino acids. Germline V CDR1 and CDR2: LNHDA, SQIVND (reference sequence). The V end lost 5 bases, the J end lost 3 bases, and 14 bases lay between the germline ends. The CDR3, as DNA: TGTGCCAGTAGTCAAACAGGGACCTTCTACGAGCAGTACTTC. Translating gives CASSQTGTFYEQYF.

The chain employs TRBV4-3 and TRBJ2-1; no clear D gene. Germline CDR1 LGHNA, CDR2 YSLEER. The CDR3 spans 15 residues. V dropped 1 base and J dropped 4 bases, with 11 bases sitting between them. The CDR3 DNA is TGCGCCAGCAGCCAAGGTCTAGACCCTTACAATGAGCAGTTCTTC. Protein product: CASSQGLDPYNEQFF.

This clonotype has a handful of counts. The V gene is TRBV6-4, the J gene TRBJ2-1, with 15 nucleotides matching TRBD2. The germline V gene has CDR1 MRHNA and CDR2 SNTAGT. This CDR3 is built from 16 residues. V dropped 4 bases and J dropped 9; count of bases not matched to a gene: 7. This CDR3 reads CASSVLPGLAGGEQFF. CDR3 DNA: TGTGCCAGCAGTGTCCTACCGGGACTAGCGGGAGGTGAGCAGTTCTTC.

As concerns this clonotype: The germline gene is not matched at one end of the junction; a read error may be the cause. This rearrangement joins TRBV24-1 to TRBJ2-5, with D perhaps given as TRBD1 or TRBD2 (5 bases each). This CDR3 is 12 amino acids long. Germline-derived CDR1 and CDR2 are KGHDR and SFDVKD. The CDR3 DNA reads as TGTGCCACCAGTGATCATTCCGGGACCATTCACTTC. Its translation: CATSDHSGTIHF.

This clonotype was recorded many times. This chain connects TRBV6-6 to TRBJ1-1; 10 bases align to TRBD1. J gave up 7 bases and V 2 bases, and 7 bases lay outside the gene matches. Per germline, CDR1 MNHNY and CDR2 SVGAGI (reference sequence). The CDR3 is made up of 15 amino acids. As DNA, the CDR3 is TGTGCCAGCAGTTACCGGGACAGGGGCTTCCGTGAAGCTTTCTTT. It encodes CASSYRDRGFREAFF.

The sample holds a few counts of this clonotype. The chain carries TRBV14 and TRBJ2-1, with D perhaps TRBD1 (6 bases). Trimming removed 8 bases from V and 7 bases from J, with 15 bases in between. The CDR3 covers 13 residues. Germline CDR1 SGHDN, CDR2 FVKESK. Here the CDR3 DNA reads TGTGCCAGCTCACAGGGCATAAGAAATGAGCAGTTCTTC. The encoded protein is CASSQGIRNEQFF.

The chain recombines TRBV15 with TRBJ2-7, with 7 positions matching TRBD1. With the DNA end fitting TRBJ2-1 better, the J assignment may be wrong. The germline CDR1 and CDR2 sequences are LNHNV and YYDKDF (reference sequence). CDR3 length: 16 residues. CDR3: CATSREGWGTDYEQFF. The CDR3 coding sequence is TGTGCCACCAGCAGAGAGGGATGGGGGACAGACTACGAGCAGTTCTTC.

This clonotype has more than one count but fewer than ten. The CDR3 here is CASSEGRQGLVGYTF. For the CDR3, the DNA is TGTGCCAGCAGTGAAGGACGACAGGGTTTAGTTGGCTACACCTTC. The chain uses TRBV2 and TRBJ1-2, with 7 nucleotides matching TRBD1. V lost 1 base and J lost 7; bases outside the gene matches: 9. Germline V CDR1 and CDR2: SNHLY, FYNNEI. This CDR3 has 15 residues.